The T cell receptor (beta chain) described here comes from a study of blood T cell repertoires in COVID-19. Germline V gene data show CDR1 as SNHLY and CDR2 as FYNNEI. The V and J ends lost 5 bases and 7 bases respectively, with 11 bases between them. This CDR3 comprises 12 residues. Generated by immunoSEQ multiplex PCR, the TCRdb table keeps only in-frame clones and is missing some. Altogether around 270,000 clones are present, 84% being singletons, with the ten largest covering approximately 1.4%. The chain is built from TRBV2 and TRBJ2-5; a possible D gene is TRBD2 (6 bases). This TCR derives from a middle-aged woman who had recovered from COVID-19. Material: peripheral blood. The CDR3 spells CASSPYGGTQYF. The CDR3 DNA sequence: TGTGCCAGCAGTCCTTACGGGGGGACCCAGTACTTC.